Listed here are 18 T cell receptor beta chains from one sample, sequenced in a study of tissue T cells after allogeneic stem cell transplantation. Clones were read by immunoSEQ multiplex PCR, and TCRdb kept only the in-frame ones, dropping some. The sample includes tens of thousands of clones, around 90% of them seen just once. The sequencing here drew on blood, taken before transplantation. These receptors were taken from a woman aged 35 to 70 who later had graft-versus-host disease after an allogeneic stem cell transplant.

The rearrangement uses TRBV2 and TRBJ2-7; 8 bases map to TRBD2. The germline V gene has CDR1 SNHLY and CDR2 FYNNEI. Trimming took 5 bases from V and 5 from J; bases not matched to a gene: 8. This CDR3 is built from 14 residues. The CDR3 reads CASSSAGGKDEQYF. CDR3 nucleotides: TGTGCCAGCAGTTCGGCGGGAGGTAAGGACGAGCAGTACTTC.

By sample fraction, this clone is large. The J gene is TRBJ2-1, the V gene TRBV19; D gene ambiguous. V dropped 3 bases and J dropped 3 bases, with 15 bases sitting between them. CDR1 is LNHDA and CDR2 is SQIVND in the germline V gene (reference sequence). The CDR3 has 16 amino acids. In DNA, the CDR3 is TGTGCCAGTAGTATTTATGGGCTTATGTTCTACAATGAGCAGTTCTTC. Protein sequence: CASSIYGLMFYNEQFF.

The rearrangement uses TRBV6-5 and TRBJ1-6; no definite D call. Trimming shortened V by 4 bases and J by 5 bases, and 12 bases separated the two germline ends. The germline CDR1 and CDR2 sequences are MNHEY and SVGAGI. CDR3 size: 15 residues. The CDR3 sequence is CASSWARRNNSPLHF. The CDR3 DNA reads as TGTGCCAGCAGTTGGGCCCGGCGAAATAATTCACCCCTCCACTTT.

The genes are TRBV30 and TRBJ2-7; 13 positions agree with TRBD2. V trimming: 1 base; J trimming: 1 base; junction bases outside the gene matches: 4. Germline lookup yields CDR1 GTSNPN and CDR2 SVGIG (reference sequence). This CDR3 contains 16 residues. CDR3 residues: CAWSATSGRGSYEQYF. CDR3 bases: TGTGCCTGGAGTGCAACTAGCGGGAGGGGATCCTACGAGCAGTACTTC.

The CDR3 bases are TGTGCCAGCAGCCCCGGACAGGGAAACACTGAAGCTTTCTTT. It codes for CASSPGQGNTEAFF. The genes are TRBV3-1 (or the pseudogene TRBV3-2) and TRBJ1-1, with TRBD1 matching 8 bases. Germline lookup yields CDR1 LGHDT and CDR2 YNNKEL (reference sequence). Trimming at V came to 4 bases and at J to 2 bases, leaving 3 bases not matched to a gene. This CDR3 region has 14 residues.

V and J are TRBV19 and TRBJ1-1; perhaps TRBD1 as D (5 bases). Trimming took off 4 bases at V and 0 bases at J, with 12 bases between the two ends. Germline V gives CDR1 LNHDA, CDR2 SQIVND (reference sequence). The CDR3 contains 15 residues. The DNA of the CDR3 is TGTGCCAGTAGTAAACCGGGACGGATGAACACTGAAGCTTTCTTT. The encoded protein is CASSKPGRMNTEAFF.

This chain uses TRBV4-3 with TRBJ1-1, with TRBD1 matching over 10 bases. CDR3 length equals 16 residues. The trim removed 4 bases at V and 5 bases at J, leaving 10 bases unmatched. The germline CDR1 and CDR2 sequences are LGHNA and YSLEER. The CDR3, as DNA: TGCGCCAGCAGCCTAGGGACAGGGGCTGGTGGGACTGAAGCTTTCTTT. Its translation: CASSLGTGAGGTEAFF.

The CDR3 protein is CASSADRVSEAFF. Here the CDR3 DNA reads TGTGCCAGCAGCGCGGACAGAGTTAGTGAAGCTTTCTTT. V and J are TRBV5-4 and TRBJ1-1, with a possible D match to TRBD1 (6 bases). The CDR3 loop spans 13 amino acids. CDR1 and CDR2 from the germline V gene are SGHNT and YYREEE (reference sequence). V lost 4 bases and J 7 bases, leaving 14 bases between the germline ends.

V gene TRBV24-1 combines with J gene TRBJ2-2, with a possible D match to TRBD2 (7 bases). Trimming removed 7 bases at V and 3 bases at J, with 14 bases between. CDR3 length: 15 residues. Germline V lookup: CDR1 KGHDR, CDR2 SFDVKD. The CDR3 bases are TGTGCCACCAGGGGGGCGGGGGCAGACACCGGGGAGCTGTTTTTT. This gives the protein CATRGAGADTGELFF.

V and J are TRBV6-5 and TRBJ1-1; D not certain. The germline V and J ends were trimmed by 4 bases and 7 bases, with 19 bases remaining between them. Germline V gene data show CDR1 as MNHEY and CDR2 as SVGAGI. The CDR3 consists of 15 residues. Here the CDR3 reads CASSSTFRITGEAFF. The CDR3 bases are TGTGCCAGCAGTTCCACATTCCGGATAACGGGTGAAGCTTTCTTT.

The gene calls are TRBV30 and TRBJ2-3, with 11 bases that match TRBD2. The CDR3 is 15 amino acids. The germline V gene has CDR1 GTSNPN and CDR2 SVGIG (reference sequence). V dropped 3 bases and J dropped 2; count of bases not matched to a gene: 4. CDR3 sequence: CAWRGLAVVTDTQYF. CDR3 in DNA: TGTGCCTGGAGGGGACTAGCGGTCGTCACAGATACGCAGTATTTT.

The CDR3 coding sequence is TGTGCCAGCAGTGGGGGATCTGGGGCCAACGTCCTGACTTTC. Amino acid sequence: CASSGGSGANVLTF. J is TRBJ2-6 and V is TRBV6-4; D is ambiguous. CDR1 MRHNA and CDR2 SNTAGT come from the germline V gene. The CDR3 sequence is 14 residues long. V lost 4 bases, J lost 1 base, and 5 bases lay in between.

The CDR3, as DNA: TGTGCCAGCAGCTTACAGGCGAGCTCTGGAAACACCATATATTTT. Translation: CASSLQASSGNTIYF. This rearrangement joins TRBV7-2 to TRBJ1-3; no reliable D call. Trimming shortened V by 2 bases and J by 0 bases, and 8 bases separated the two germline ends. This CDR3 contains 15 residues. The V gene's germline CDR1 is SGHTA and CDR2 FQGNSA.

The CDR3 DNA reads as TGCGCCAGCAGCCTTAATTTACAGGGGGGCGCCTCTGGGGCCAACGTCCTGACTTTC. Its translation: CASSLNLQGGASGANVLTF. V gene TRBV4-3 combines with J gene TRBJ2-6, with TRBD1 matching 8 bases. The junction had 11 bases not matched to a gene; V was cut back by 4 bases and J by 0 bases. The germline V gene encodes CDR1 LGHNA and CDR2 YSLEER. CDR3 length equals 19 residues.

The rearrangement uses TRBV5-1 and TRBJ1-1; a weak D match, TRBD1 (6 bases). V lost 4 bases, J lost 1 base, and 20 bases lay in between. CDR1 SGHRS and CDR2 YFSETQ come from the germline V gene. There are 17 residues in the CDR3. The CDR3 loop is CASSLTRWTASNTEAFF. The DNA of the CDR3 is TGCGCCAGCAGCCTAACCCGATGGACAGCGTCGAACACTGAAGCTTTCTTT.

The chain combines TRBV28 with TRBJ2-7; D is unclear. The germline CDR1 and CDR2 sequences are MDHEN and SYDVKM. This CDR3 is 11 amino acids long. Trimming cost V 6 bases and J 4 bases, with 7 bases left between them. The CDR3 coding sequence is TGTGCCAGCAGCAACACTTACGAGCAGTACTTC. It specifies CASSNTYEQYF.

The chain is built from TRBV11-3 and TRBJ2-5; 12 bases are a match to TRBD2. The CDR3 runs to 16 residues. Trimming cost V 1 base and J 4 bases; bases outside gene matches: 4. The germline gives CDR1 SGHNT, CDR2 YENEEA. CDR3 DNA sequence: TGTGCCAGCAGCTTAGGACTAGCGGGAGCGGGAGAGACCCAGTACTTC. Translation: CASSLGLAGAGETQYF.

This clone has only a few counts. This rearrangement joins TRBV18 to TRBJ2-7; 7 bases map to TRBD2. The CDR3 has 14 residues. Germline V gives CDR1 KGHSH, CDR2 LQKENI. Germline trimming cut 2 bases from V and 6 bases from J; bases unmatched to any gene: 7. The CDR3 region has the DNA TGTGCCAGCTCACCAAGTAGCGGGCTCCGCGAGCAGTACTTC. Its translation: CASSPSSGLREQYF.